This T cell receptor beta chain is drawn from a study of beta chain features in type 1 diabetes. Points from the study as a whole: There was a moderate but significant shortening of TCRB CDR3s in all four CD4+ subsets of Type 1 diabetes patients.

The CDR3 spans 12 residues. Germline V gene data show CDR1 as MDHEN and CDR2 as SYDVKM. V was shortened by 3 bases and J by 4 bases, with 6 bases between the two germline ends. Expressed TCRB transcripts were sequenced after all isolated RNA was converted to cDNA. The data were produced by immunoSEQ multiplex PCR, yet TCRdb's version contains in-frame clones alone and is incomplete. The table has 600,000 to 700,000 clones, roughly 13% seen once; the top ten hold around 0.022%. This clone turned up a few times. Its antigen is undetermined. The sequenced material came from naive CD4+ T cells from blood. The chain combines TRBV28 with TRBJ1-2; no clear D. The source of this sequence is a man between 18 and 29 years old with type 1 diabetes. The CDR3 is CASSFLGYGYTF. As DNA, the CDR3 is TGTGCCAGCAGTTTTCTCGGCTATGGCTACACCTTC.